The sequence of this T cell receptor (beta chain) was determined in a study of blood T cell repertoires in COVID-19. The overall study: In each case, the material was cDNA or gDNA derived from T cells, B-cell-depleted T cells, or PBMCs.

TCRdb keeps only in-frame clones here, not all; method: immunoSEQ multiplex PCR. Of fewer than 110,000 clones listed, about 91% are singletons. This CDR3 has 17 residues. Trimming removed 1 base from V and 1 base from J; junction bases left unmatched: 5. Germline V lookup: CDR1 SGHDN, CDR2 FVKESK. The sequence came from a man aged 50-59 years with acute or convalescent COVID-19. The V gene is TRBV14, the J gene TRBJ1-3; 9 nucleotides agree with TRBD1. The sequencing sample was made of peripheral blood. The chain's CDR3 is CASSQVQGAFSGNTIYF. In DNA form, the CDR3 reads TGTGCCAGCAGCCAAGTACAGGGGGCGTTTTCTGGAAACACCATATATTTT.